Presented here are 19 T cell receptor beta chains from one specimen sequenced in a study of CD8+ T cells in alopecia areata. Treatment in this sample: oral pan-JAK inhibitor, 5-10 mg twice daily. Sequencing relied on a cDNA template that was reverse transcribed from extracted RNA. The protocol was immunoSEQ multiplex PCR, while the TCRdb copy is restricted to in-frame clones and leaves out a portion. The sample lists about 180,000 clones, about 48% occurring once. Sequencing used CD8+ T cells sorted from blood, obtained at week 24, from a patient treated with tofacitinib. The receptors were gathered from a human donor with alopecia areata.

This clone was counted between two and nine times. This chain joins TRBV19 and TRBJ1-1, with 7 bases matching TRBD1. Trimming removed 9 bases from V and 5 bases from J; junction bases left unmatched: 15. Germline-derived CDR1 and CDR2 are LNHDA and SQIVND (reference sequence). This CDR3 has 15 residues. CDR3 coding DNA: TGTGCCAGCAGAGTAGGAGGGGGCGCATTAACTGAAGCTTTCTTT. This encodes CASRVGGGALTEAFF.

The chain links TRBV15 to TRBJ2-7; D remains ambiguous. The CDR3 runs 14 residues. The V and J ends lost 0 bases and 3 bases respectively, with 9 bases between them. From germline, CDR1 is LNHNV and CDR2 YYDKDF (reference sequence). In DNA, the CDR3 is TGTGCCACCAGCAGAGAAGGACCATTCTACGAGCAGTACTTC. Protein: CATSREGPFYEQYF.

V usage is TRBV7-9 and J usage is TRBJ2-3; D remains ambiguous. Germline V gene lookup returns CDR1 SEHNR and CDR2 FQNEAQ (reference sequence). CDR3 length equals 14 residues. V was clipped by 1 base and J by 0 bases, with 5 bases between them. The CDR3 bases are TGTGCCAGCAGCTTAGGACGGAGCACAGATACGCAGTATTTT. It specifies CASSLGRSTDTQYF.

This chain uses TRBV7-2 with TRBJ2-7; possibly TRBD2 for D (6 bases). Germline assignment: CDR1 SGHTA and CDR2 FQGNSA. The CDR3 contains 13 residues. V lost 5 bases to trimming and J lost 8 bases, with 16 bases between them. The CDR3 loop reads CASSPTSLLQQYF. CDR3 in DNA: TGTGCCAGCAGCCCCACTAGCTTGTTGCAGCAGTACTTC.

With regard to this clone: This specimen includes other DNA sequences encoding the same CDR3. The V gene is TRBV9, the J gene TRBJ2-2; D not resolved. The CDR3 consists of 12 residues. Trimming shortened V by 3 bases and J by 1 base, and 1 base separated the two germline ends. Looked up from germline, CDR1 is SGDLS and CDR2 is YYNGEE. The CDR3 loop is CASSENTGELFF. As DNA, the CDR3 is TGTGCCAGCAGCGAGAACACCGGGGAGCTGTTTTTT.

About this clone itself: Other nucleotide sequences from this sample produce the same CDR3. The chain uses TRBV30 and TRBJ1-1; D ambiguous. The germline V and J ends were trimmed by 1 base and 1 base, with 7 bases remaining between them. This CDR3 region has 13 residues. Germline assignment: CDR1 GTSNPN and CDR2 SVGIG (reference sequence). CDR3 sequence: CAWSEGRNTEAFF. In DNA, the CDR3 is TGTGCCTGGAGTGAGGGTAGGAACACTGAAGCTTTCTTT.

The chain employs TRBV4-3 and TRBJ2-3; D ambiguous. The CDR3 has 17 amino acids. Per the germline V gene, CDR1 is LGHNA and CDR2 is YSLEER. The V gene lost 0 bases and the J gene lost 3 bases, with 16 bases spanning the gap. CDR3 sequence (DNA): TGCGCCAGCAGCCAAGAGGGAAGACAAACTGCAACAGATACGCAGTATTTT. Protein sequence: CASSQEGRQTATDTQYF.

The V call is TRBV20-1, the J call TRBJ2-3; D remains unclear. CDR3 length equals 11 residues. V was clipped by 3 bases and J by 2 bases, with 3 bases between them. Germline V gives CDR1 DFQATT, CDR2 SNEGSKA (reference sequence). CDR3 protein: CSASYTDTQYF. The CDR3 coding sequence is TGCAGTGCTAGTTACACAGATACGCAGTATTTT.

The chain has TRBV6-1 and TRBJ2-2, with D possibly being TRBD1 or TRBD2 (5 bases each). The V gene lost 2 bases and the J gene lost 6 bases, with 10 bases spanning the gap. The CDR3 is 14 amino acids. CDR1 is MNHNS, CDR2 SASEGT, per germline. Here the CDR3 DNA reads TGTGCCAGCAGTGAAAATGGGGGTCCCGGGGAGCTGTTTTTT. Residues: CASSENGGPGELFF.

This clone was seen only a few times. The chain links TRBV13 to TRBJ2-7, with D possibly called TRBD1 or TRBD2 (5 bases each). CDR1 PRHDT and CDR2 FYEKMQ come from the germline V gene (reference sequence). V lost 5 bases and J lost 2, with 19 bases in between. The CDR3 has 16 amino acids. CDR3 bases: TGTGCCAGCAGCCTTATGGACTCTGGACATCCCTACGAGCAGTACTTC. Amino acid sequence: CASSLMDSGHPYEQYF.

The V gene is TRBV14, the J gene TRBJ1-1, with D possibly TRBD1 on 6 matching bases. Trimming removed 7 bases at V and 7 bases at J, with 16 bases between. CDR1 is SGHDN and CDR2 is FVKESK in the germline V gene. CDR3 length: 13 residues. DNA for the CDR3: TGTGCCAGCAATAATCAGGGGAACGGTGAAGCTTTCTTT. Its translation: CASNNQGNGEAFF.

There are a few counts of this clone. Here the CDR3 DNA reads TGTGCCAGCAACCAATGGGGTCTAGGCGAGACCCAGTACTTC. Translated, it gives CASNQWGLGETQYF. The V and J genes are TRBV11-2 and TRBJ2-5, with no clear D. The CDR3 runs to 14 residues. The germline V and J ends were trimmed by 7 bases and 5 bases, with 17 bases remaining between them. Germline V gene data show CDR1 as SGHAT and CDR2 as FQNNGV.

This clone turned up a few times. J is TRBJ2-5 and V is TRBV6-1; tentatively, D is TRBD2 (6 bases). The DNA end lines up better with TRBJ2-7; the J call may be wrong. The V gene's germline CDR1 is MNHNS and CDR2 SASEGT. The CDR3 totals 16 residues. In DNA form, the CDR3 reads TGTGCCAGCAGTGATCGTTTTGGTGGCGGGGTCTACGAGCAGTACTTC. Amino acids: CASSDRFGGGVYEQYF.

This chain connects TRBV5-6 to TRBJ1-4, with 9 positions matching TRBD1. CDR3 length: 16 residues. The V gene's germline CDR1 is SGHDT and CDR2 YYEEEE. J lost 8 bases, V lost 4 bases, and 12 bases had no gene match. The CDR3 sequence: CASSPSGDRVAEKLFF. CDR3 in DNA: TGTGCCAGCAGCCCGAGCGGGGACAGGGTCGCGGAAAAACTGTTTTTT.

CDR3 amino acids: CASSVSNEQFF. CDR3 in DNA: TGTGCCAGCAGTGTGAGCAATGAGCAGTTCTTC. The J gene is TRBJ2-1, the V gene TRBV25-1; D remains ambiguous. Germline V gives CDR1 MGHDK, CDR2 SYGVNS. This CDR3 region has 11 residues. Trimming removed 4 bases at V and 6 bases at J, with 4 bases between.

V usage is TRBV7-2 and J usage is TRBJ2-5; TRBD2 matches at 7 bases. The CDR3 contains 17 residues. V lost 1 base, J lost 10 bases, and 18 bases stayed unmatched. Germline CDR1 reads SGHTA; CDR2 reads FQGNSA. The CDR3 DNA follows: TGTGCCAGCAGCTTAGTGTATAAATCCCGCGGGGGAAGGGACCAGTACTTC. Translated: CASSLVYKSRGGRDQYF.

The CDR3 DNA sequence: TGCAGTGCTGGCCTCAATGAGCAGTTCTTC. Translating it yields CSAGLNEQFF. The chain is built from TRBV20-1 and TRBJ2-1, with unresolved D. Trimming cost V 5 bases and J 6 bases, with 5 bases left between them. The CDR3 is 10 residues long. Germline V gives CDR1 DFQATT, CDR2 SNEGSKA (reference sequence).

This clone was detected a few times. The CDR3 coding sequence is TGCGCCAGCAGCCAAGATAGGGCGGCTAATGAAAAACTGTTTTTT. Translation: CASSQDRAANEKLFF. The V gene is TRBV4-3, the J gene TRBJ1-4; D unclear. Germline V gene data show CDR1 as LGHNA and CDR2 as YSLEER. The V and J ends lost 0 bases and 3 bases respectively, with 8 bases between them. This CDR3 is built from 15 residues.

The chain recombines TRBV5-6 with TRBJ2-1; TRBD1 is a possible D gene (5 bases). This CDR3 is built from 12 residues. With 4 bases removed from V and 7 bases from J, the gap between germline ends came to 9 bases. CDR1 and CDR2 from the germline V gene are SGHDT and YYEEEE. The CDR3 loop reads CASSRGANEQFF. The CDR3 DNA is TGTGCCAGCAGCCGTGGGGCAAATGAGCAGTTCTTC.